Each of the 3 T cell receptor gamma chains below was sequenced from the same sample in a study of gamma-delta T cells after stem cell transplantation. TCRdb reprocessed the RT-PCR reads using CATT. The sample carries about 1,200 gamma-chain clones, roughly 86% recorded once. The sample consisted of gamma-delta T cells. Receptors originate from a human donor. It is not recorded whose cells these are; they may come from a transplant donor.

The rearrangement links TRGV9 to TRGJ1 or TRGJ2. No J segment appears in TCRdb, so it was assigned here by matching the sequence to germline. Unmatched junction bases numbered 5, after V lost 2 bases and J lost 10 bases. Germline values: CDR1 GITISATS, CDR2 ISYDGTV (reference sequence). This CDR3 region has 11 residues. The CDR3 bases are TGTGCCTTGTGGGAGGCTCGCAAGAAACTCTTT. This translates into CALWEARKKLF.

The V gene went uncalled, while the J gene is TRGJ1 or TRGJ2. This CDR3 contains 11 residues. For the CDR3, the DNA is TGTGCCACCTGGGAGAAGGGAAAGAAACTCTTT. It yields the protein CATWEKGKKLF.

V is TRGV9 and J is TRGJP. Germline matching of the DNA provided the J gene here, since TCRdb leaves it blank. CDR3 length equals 16 residues. The J segment lost 4 bases and the V segment lost 4 bases, leaving 4 bases of the junction unmatched. The germline CDR1 and CDR2 sequences are GITISATS and ISYDGTV (reference sequence). The CDR3 is CALWDLQELGKKIKVF. DNA of the CDR3: TGTGCCTTGTGGGATCTCCAAGAGTTGGGCAAAAAAATCAAGGTATTT.